This TCR beta chain was recorded in a study of Graves' ophthalmopathy and Graves' hyperthyroidism. Amplification from RNA transcripts yielded the TCR beta CDR3 regions. The library came from an HTBI-primed first-round RT-PCR and a second-round multiplex PCR. TCRdb called the multiplex PCR reads again in MiXCR, with one record for every CDR3 protein. Of 150,000 to 200,000 distinct CDR3 sequences in the sample, just under 40% were seen once. Study conclusions and caveats: Blood shared most expanded thyroid clonotypes above 0.001 frequency. The model's prediction of ophthalmopathy progression had approximately 67% sensitivity and roughly 72% specificity.

On this clonotype: The antigen remains undetermined.

Trimming cost V 7 bases and J 3 bases, with 19 bases left between them. CDR1 and CDR2 from the germline V gene are MNHNS and SASEGT. The CDR3 length is 16 residues. The study excluded patients with other autoimmune diseases, uncontrolled infections, pregnancy or lactation. The receptor was isolated from a young man with Graves' ophthalmopathy. The chain is built from TRBV6-1 and TRBJ1-5; possible D gene TRBD1, 5 bases. Sequences were obtained from peripheral blood. The CDR3 is CASMGVISGFNQPQHF. The CDR3 DNA follows: TGTGCCAGCATGGGGGTAATCTCAGGCTTCAATCAGCCCCAGCATTTT.